The source of this TCR beta chain is a study of blood T cell repertoires in COVID-19. Overall study: Samples taken during acute and convalescent COVID-19 were collected in the United States, Italy and Spain. Nucleic acid was either cDNA or gDNA, and it came from T cells, B-cell-depleted T cells, or PBMCs.

Authors' data handling: Amplification with reference gene primers provided the estimates of nucleated cell counts. The data were produced by immunoSEQ multiplex PCR, yet TCRdb's version contains in-frame clones alone and is incomplete. V, J and clone size reflect that table, while D and trimming were determined from the DNA. This table has about 81,000 clones, approximately 91% appearing once. The sequence derives from a man aged 65 to 85 with acute or convalescent COVID-19. Input material: peripheral blood.

CDR3 in amino acids: CAISESLEGGELFF. The CDR3 region has the DNA TGTGCCATCAGTGAGAGTTTAGAGGGCGGGGAGCTGTTTTTT. The genes are TRBV10-3 and TRBJ2-2; maybe TRBD2 (5 bases). V dropped 2 bases and J dropped 7 bases, with 11 bases sitting between them. This CDR3 region has 14 residues. Germline V CDR1 and CDR2: ENHRY, SYGVKD.